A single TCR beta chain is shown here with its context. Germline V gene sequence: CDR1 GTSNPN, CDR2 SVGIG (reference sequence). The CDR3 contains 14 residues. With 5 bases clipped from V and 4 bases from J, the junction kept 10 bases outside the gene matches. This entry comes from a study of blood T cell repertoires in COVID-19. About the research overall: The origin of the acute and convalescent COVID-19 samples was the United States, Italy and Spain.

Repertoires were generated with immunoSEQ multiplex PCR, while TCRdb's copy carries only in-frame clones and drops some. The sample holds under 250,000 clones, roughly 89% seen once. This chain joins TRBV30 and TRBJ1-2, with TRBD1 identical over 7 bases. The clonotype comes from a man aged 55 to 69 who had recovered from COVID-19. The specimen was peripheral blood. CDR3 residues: CAWSDGTAPYGYTF. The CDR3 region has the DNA TGTGCCTGGTCAGACGGGACAGCGCCCTATGGCTACACCTTC.